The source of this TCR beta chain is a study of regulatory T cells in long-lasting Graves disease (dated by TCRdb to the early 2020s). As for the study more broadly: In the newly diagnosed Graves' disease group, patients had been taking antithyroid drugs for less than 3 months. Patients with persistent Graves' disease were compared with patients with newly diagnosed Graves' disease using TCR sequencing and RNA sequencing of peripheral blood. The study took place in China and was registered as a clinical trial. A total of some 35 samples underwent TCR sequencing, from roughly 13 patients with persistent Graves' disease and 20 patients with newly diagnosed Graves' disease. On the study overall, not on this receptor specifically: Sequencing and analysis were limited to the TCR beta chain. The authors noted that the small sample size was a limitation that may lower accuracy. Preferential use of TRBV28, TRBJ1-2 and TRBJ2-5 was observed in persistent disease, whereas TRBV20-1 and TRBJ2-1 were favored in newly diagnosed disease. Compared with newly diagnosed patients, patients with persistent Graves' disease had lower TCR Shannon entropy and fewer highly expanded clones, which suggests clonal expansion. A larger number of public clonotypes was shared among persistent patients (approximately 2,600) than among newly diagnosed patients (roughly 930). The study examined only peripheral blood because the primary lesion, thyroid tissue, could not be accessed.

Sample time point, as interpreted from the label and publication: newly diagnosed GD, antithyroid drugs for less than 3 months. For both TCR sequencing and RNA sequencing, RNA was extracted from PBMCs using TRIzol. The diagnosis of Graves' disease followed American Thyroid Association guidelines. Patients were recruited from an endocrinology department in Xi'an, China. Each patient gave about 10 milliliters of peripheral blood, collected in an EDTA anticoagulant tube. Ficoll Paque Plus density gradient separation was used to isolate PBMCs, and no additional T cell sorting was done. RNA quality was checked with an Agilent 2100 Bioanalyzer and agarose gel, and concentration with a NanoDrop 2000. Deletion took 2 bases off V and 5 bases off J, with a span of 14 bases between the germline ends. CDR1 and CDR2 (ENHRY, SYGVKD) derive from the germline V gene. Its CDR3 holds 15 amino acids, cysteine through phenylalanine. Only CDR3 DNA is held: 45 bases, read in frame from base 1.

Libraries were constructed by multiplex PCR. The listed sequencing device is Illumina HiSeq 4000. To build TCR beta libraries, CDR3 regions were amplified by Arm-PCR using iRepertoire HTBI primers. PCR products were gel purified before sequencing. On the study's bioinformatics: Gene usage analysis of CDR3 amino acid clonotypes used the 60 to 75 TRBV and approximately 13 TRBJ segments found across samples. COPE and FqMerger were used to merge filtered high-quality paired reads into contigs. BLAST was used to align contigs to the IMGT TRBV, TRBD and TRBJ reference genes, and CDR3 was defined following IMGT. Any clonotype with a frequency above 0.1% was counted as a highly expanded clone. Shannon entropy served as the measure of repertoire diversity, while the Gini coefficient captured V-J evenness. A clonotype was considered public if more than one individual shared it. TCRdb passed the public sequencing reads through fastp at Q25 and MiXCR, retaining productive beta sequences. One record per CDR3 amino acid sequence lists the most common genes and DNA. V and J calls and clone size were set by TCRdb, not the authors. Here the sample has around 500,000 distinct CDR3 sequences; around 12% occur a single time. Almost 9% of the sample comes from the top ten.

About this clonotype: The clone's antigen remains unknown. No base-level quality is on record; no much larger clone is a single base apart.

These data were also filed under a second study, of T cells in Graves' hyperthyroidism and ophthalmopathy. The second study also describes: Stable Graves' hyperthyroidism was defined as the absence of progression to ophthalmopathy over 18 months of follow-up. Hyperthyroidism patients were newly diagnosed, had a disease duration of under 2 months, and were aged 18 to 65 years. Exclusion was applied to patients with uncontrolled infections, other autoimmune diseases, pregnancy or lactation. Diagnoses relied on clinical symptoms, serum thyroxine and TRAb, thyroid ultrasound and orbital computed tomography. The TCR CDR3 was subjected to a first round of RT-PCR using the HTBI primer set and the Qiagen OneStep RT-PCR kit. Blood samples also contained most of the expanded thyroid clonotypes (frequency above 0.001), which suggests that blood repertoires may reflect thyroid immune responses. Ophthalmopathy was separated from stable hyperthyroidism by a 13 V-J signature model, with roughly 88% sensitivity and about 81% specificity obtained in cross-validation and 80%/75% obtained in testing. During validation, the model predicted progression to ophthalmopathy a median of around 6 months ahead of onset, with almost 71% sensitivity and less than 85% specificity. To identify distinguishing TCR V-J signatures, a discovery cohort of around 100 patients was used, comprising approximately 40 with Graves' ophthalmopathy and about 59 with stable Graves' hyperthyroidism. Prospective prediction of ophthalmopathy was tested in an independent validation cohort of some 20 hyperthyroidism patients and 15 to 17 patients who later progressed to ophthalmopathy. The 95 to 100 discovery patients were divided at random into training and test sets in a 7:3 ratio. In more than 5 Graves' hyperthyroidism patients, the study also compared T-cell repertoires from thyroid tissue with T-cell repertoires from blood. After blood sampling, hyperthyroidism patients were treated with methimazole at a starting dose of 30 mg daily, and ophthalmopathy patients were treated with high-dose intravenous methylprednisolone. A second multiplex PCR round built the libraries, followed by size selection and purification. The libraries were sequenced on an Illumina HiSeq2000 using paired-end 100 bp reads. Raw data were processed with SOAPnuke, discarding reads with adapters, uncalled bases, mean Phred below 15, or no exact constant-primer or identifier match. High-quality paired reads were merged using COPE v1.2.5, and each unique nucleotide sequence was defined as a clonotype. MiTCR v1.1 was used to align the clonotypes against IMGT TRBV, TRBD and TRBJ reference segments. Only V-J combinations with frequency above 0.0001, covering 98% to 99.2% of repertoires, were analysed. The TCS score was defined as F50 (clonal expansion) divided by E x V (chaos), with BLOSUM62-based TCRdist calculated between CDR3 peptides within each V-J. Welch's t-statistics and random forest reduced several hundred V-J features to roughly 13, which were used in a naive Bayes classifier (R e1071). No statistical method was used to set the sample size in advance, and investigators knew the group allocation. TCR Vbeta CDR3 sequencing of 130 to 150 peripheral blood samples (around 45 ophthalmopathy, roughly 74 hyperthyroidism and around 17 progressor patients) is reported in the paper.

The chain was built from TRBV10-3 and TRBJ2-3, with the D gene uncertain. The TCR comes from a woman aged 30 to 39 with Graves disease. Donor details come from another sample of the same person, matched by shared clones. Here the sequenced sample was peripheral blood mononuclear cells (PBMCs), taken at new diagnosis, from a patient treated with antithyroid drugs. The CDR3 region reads CAISEALPGRDTQYF. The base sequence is TGTGCCATCAGTGAGGCACTCCCTGGTAGAGATACGCAGTATTTT.